The present T cell receptor beta chain was sequenced within a study of regulatory T cells in long-lasting Graves disease. Findings of the study overall: Accuracy may have been reduced by the small sample size. Repertoires from persistent disease leaned toward TRBV28, TRBJ1-2 and TRBJ2-5.

Through Arm-PCR of CDR3 regions and iRepertoire HTBI primers, TCR beta libraries were built. One entry per CDR3 protein, called by TCRdb with MiXCR from the multiplex PCR reads. The table shows more than 400,000 distinct CDR3 sequences, with 15% to 20% occurring only once. The sample's time point: newly diagnosed GD, antithyroid drugs for less than 3 months. The TCR library was made from RNA extracted from PBMCs. Points on this clonotype: The antigen remains undetermined.

Germline-derived CDR1 and CDR2 are WNHNN and SYGVQD (reference sequence). The V segment lost 2 bases and the J segment 7 bases; nucleotides outside the gene matches: 12. CDR3 length: 17 amino acids. The same sample was also used in a study of T cells in Graves' hyperthyroidism and ophthalmopathy. According to that study: TCR CDR3 regions were first amplified by RT-PCR with HTBI primers. Blood shared most expanded thyroid clonotypes above 0.001.

Source: peripheral blood mononuclear cells (PBMCs), taken at new diagnosis, from a patient treated with antithyroid drugs. V and J are TRBV10-1 and TRBJ2-1; 9 bases are a match to TRBD1. This TCR came from a man aged 40-55 years with Graves disease. Here the CDR3 reads CASSEKDYRGLGNEQFF. CDR3 nucleotides: TGCGCCAGCAGTGAGAAAGATTACAGGGGGCTGGGGAATGAGCAGTTCTTC.